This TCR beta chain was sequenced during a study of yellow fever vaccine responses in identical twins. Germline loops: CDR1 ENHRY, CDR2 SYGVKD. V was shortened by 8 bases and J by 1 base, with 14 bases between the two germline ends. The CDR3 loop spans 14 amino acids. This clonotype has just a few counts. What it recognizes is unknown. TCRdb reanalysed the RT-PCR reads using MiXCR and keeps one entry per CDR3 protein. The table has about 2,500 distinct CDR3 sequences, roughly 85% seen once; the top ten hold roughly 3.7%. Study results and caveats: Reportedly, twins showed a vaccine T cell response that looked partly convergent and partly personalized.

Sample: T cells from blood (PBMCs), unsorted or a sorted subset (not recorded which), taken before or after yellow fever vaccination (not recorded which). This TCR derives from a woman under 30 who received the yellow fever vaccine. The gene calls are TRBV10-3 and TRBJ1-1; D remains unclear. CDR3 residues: CAIGSGHTNTEAFF. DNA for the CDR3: TGTGCCATCGGGTCCGGGCACACGAACACTGAAGCTTTCTTT.